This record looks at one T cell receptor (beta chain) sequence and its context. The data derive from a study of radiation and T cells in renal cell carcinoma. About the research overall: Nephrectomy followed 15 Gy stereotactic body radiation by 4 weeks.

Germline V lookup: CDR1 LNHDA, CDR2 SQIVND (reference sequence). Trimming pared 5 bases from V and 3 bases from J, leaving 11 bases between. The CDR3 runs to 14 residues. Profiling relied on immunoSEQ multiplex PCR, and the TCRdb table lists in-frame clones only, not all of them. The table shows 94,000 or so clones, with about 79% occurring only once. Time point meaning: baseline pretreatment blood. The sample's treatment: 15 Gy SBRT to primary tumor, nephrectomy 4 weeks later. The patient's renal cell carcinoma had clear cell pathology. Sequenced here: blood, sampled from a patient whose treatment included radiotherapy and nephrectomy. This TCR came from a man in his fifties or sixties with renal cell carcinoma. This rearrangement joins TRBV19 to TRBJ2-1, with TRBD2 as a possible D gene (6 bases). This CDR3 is CASSAWEVYNEQFF. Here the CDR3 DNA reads TGTGCCAGTAGTGCGTGGGAGGTCTACAATGAGCAGTTCTTC.